These T cell receptor beta chains were read from a single sample in a study of cytomegalovirus exposure and HLA in healthy donors. Some clones are missing from TCRdb's copy, which holds only in-frame ones; the method was immunoSEQ multiplex PCR. Here the sample spans around 140,000 clones, 61% being singletons. Sequencing was performed on PBMCs. These receptors were taken from a male donor in good health and CMV-seronegative. Each CDR3 is given with its conserved first and last residue. A D gene is named only where the DNA matches it firmly. For some rows the clone size is stated as once, few or many, or as a class when expanded; others skip it.

TRBD1,few,TRBJ2-2,TRBV10-3,TGTGCCATCGGTGGACAGGGGGCAATCACCGGGGAGCTGTTTTTT,CAIGGQGAITGELFF
-,-,TRBJ2-1,TRBV14,TGTGCCAGCAGCCGAAGGGGTCGTAAGACCTACAATGAGCAGTTCTTC,CASSRRGRKTYNEQFF
TRBD1,-,TRBJ2-1,TRBV7-8,TGTGCCAGCAGCTTAGTTCCGGGACAGGGGTTCTATGAGCAGTTCTTC,CASSLVPGQGFYEQFF
-,-,TRBJ2-5,TRBV7-8,TGTGCCAGCAGCTTATTACAACAAGAGACCCAGTACTTC,CASSLLQQETQYF
TRBD1,-,TRBJ1-2,TRBV25-1,TGTGCCAGCTCAGGGGGCCCAAATAACTATGGCTACACCTTC,CASSGGPNNYGYTF
-,few,TRBJ2-7,TRBV5-4,TGTGCCAGCAGCTCCGGGACGGGACACCAGTACGAGCAGTACTTC,CASSSGTGHQYEQYF
-,-,TRBJ2-7,TRBV6-5,TGTGCCAGCATAAAAACGGGAGGGGACAGGCAGTACTTC,CASIKTGGDRQYF
TRBD2,-,TRBJ2-5,TRBV9,TGTGCCAGCAGCGAGGGACTAGCGGGGGGGCAAGAGACCCAGTACTTC,CASSEGLAGGQETQYF
TRBD1,-,TRBJ2-3,TRBV2,TGTGCCAGCAGTGCATGGGACAGGGGCACAGATACGCAGTATTTT,CASSAWDRGTDTQYF
-,-,TRBJ1-3,TRBV11-1,TGTGCCAGCAGCTTACAAGGAGGGGTCCTCTCTGGAAACACCATATATTTT,CASSLQGGVLSGNTIYF
-,few,TRBJ2-7,TRBV5-4,TGTGCCAGCAGCCCCGGATGGGGCCGAGCAGACGAGCAGTACTTC,CASSPGWGRADEQYF
TRBD1,-,TRBJ1-1,TRBV5-4,TGTGCCAGCAGCTTGGCAAGACAGGGAGGAAATACTGAAGCTTTCTTT,CASSLARQGGNTEAFF
TRBD1,-,TRBJ1-2,TRBV6-5,TGTGCCAGCAGTTTTAGACAGGGGCTTCGCTATGGCTACACCTTC,CASSFRQGLRYGYTF
-,-,TRBJ1-4,TRBV15,TGTGCCACCACCCCAGGGGATCAGTGGGGAAAACTGTTTTTT,CATTPGDQWGKLFF
TRBD1,-,TRBJ1-1,TRBV9,TGTGCCAGCAGCAATACAGGGGGGACTGAAGCTTTCTTT,CASSNTGGTEAFF
TRBD2,-,TRBJ2-7,TRBV2,TGTGCCACCCAACTAGCGGGGGCGTACGAGCAGTACTTC,CATQLAGAYEQYF
TRBD1,-,TRBJ1-5,TRBV7-9,TGTGCCAGCAGCTCGGACAGGTATAGCAATCAGCCCCAGCATTTT,CASSSDRYSNQPQHF
-,-,TRBJ2-3,TRBV5-1,TGCGCCAGCTGCGAGGGGGGGCCCGTCACAGATACGCAGTATTTT,CASCEGGPVTDTQYF
-,-,TRBJ2-7,TRBV11-3,TGTGCCAGCAGCCCCGGAGGGCAGGTCTACGAGCAGTACTTC,CASSPGGQVYEQYF
-,few,TRBJ2-2,TRBV7-2,TGTGCCAGCAGCTTCGACAGACAAAACACCGGGGAGCTGTTTTTT,CASSFDRQNTGELFF
-,-,TRBJ1-4,TRBV2,TGTGCCAGCCAATCCAAATCCCCCAGTAATAATGAAAAACTGTTTTTT,CASQSKSPSNNEKLFF
TRBD2,-,TRBJ2-1,TRBV19,TGTGCCAGTAGTCGGGGGGTCTCCTACAATGAGCAGTTCTTC,CASSRGVSYNEQFF
TRBD2,-,TRBJ2-5,TRBV18,TGTGCCAGCTCACCCCAGGGACTAGCGGGGCAAGAGACCCAGTACTTC,CASSPQGLAGQETQYF
TRBD1,-,TRBJ1-1,TRBV30,TGTGCCTGGAGCGGACAGGGGCTTGAAGCTTTCTTT,CAWSGQGLEAFF
-,few,TRBJ2-1,TRBV9,TGTGCCAGCAGCGAAGGGGGCGGGGGGTTTTCCTACAATGAGCAGTTCTTC,CASSEGGGGFSYNEQFF
TRBD1,-,TRBJ2-3,TRBV19,TGTGCCAGTAGTGCTGACAGGGCGACAGATACGCAGTATTTT,CASSADRATDTQYF
-,-,TRBJ2-1,TRBV10-1,TGCGCCAGCAGTGAGTTTCCCGGGAATGAGCAGTTCTTC,CASSEFPGNEQFF
-,-,TRBJ2-3,TRBV9,TGTGCCAGCAGCGGGGGCATTCCTACAGATACGCAGTATTTT,CASSGGIPTDTQYF
-,few,TRBJ1-2,TRBV4-1,TGCGCCAGCAGCCAAGAGGATAACGGGAACTATGGCTACACCTTC,CASSQEDNGNYGYTF
TRBD1,-,TRBJ1-3,TRBV6-1,TGTGCCAGTCAGGGGGCTGGAAACACCATATATTTT,CASQGAGNTIYF
TRBD2,few,TRBJ2-5,TRBV7-6,TGTGCCAGCAGCTTATCTAGCGGGTATCAAGAGACCCAGTACTTC,CASSLSSGYQETQYF
-,few,TRBJ1-3,TRBV30,TGTGCCTGGAGTGTAACGGTTGGAAACACCATATATTTT,CAWSVTVGNTIYF
TRBD2,few,TRBJ2-1,TRBV7-2,TGTGCCAGCAGCTTAACTAGCGGGGTAGATGAGCAGTTCTTC,CASSLTSGVDEQFF
-,few,TRBJ1-2,TRBV14,TGTGCCAGCAGCCTCTCAGGATATGGCTACACCTTC,CASSLSGYGYTF
-,-,TRBJ2-7,TRBV5-6,TGTGCCAGCAGCTTGGGTCGGTACGAGCAGTACTTC,CASSLGRYEQYF
-,-,TRBJ1-1,TRBV19,TGTGCCAGTTTAACAGGGAGAGGCACTGAAGCTTTCTTT,CASLTGRGTEAFF
-,-,TRBJ2-2,TRBV7-9,TGTGCCAGCAGTCCCCAGGTGACCGGGGAGCTGTTTTTT,CASSPQVTGELFF
TRBD1,-,TRBJ1-6,TRBV9,TGTGCCAGCAGCGAGGAGGGACAGGGATTTAATTCACCCCTCCACTTT,CASSEEGQGFNSPLHF
TRBD1,-,TRBJ2-1,TRBV27,TGTGCCAGCATCTCGACAGGGAAAAGTTCCTACAATGAGCAGTTCTTC,CASISTGKSSYNEQFF
-,few,TRBJ1-6,TRBV7-6,TGTGCCAGCAGCTTAGGGGGGCGTGATAATTCACCCCTCCACTTT,CASSLGGRDNSPLHF
TRBD1,-,TRBJ1-2,TRBV7-8,TGTGCCAGCAGCTTAGCGATATTCCAAGGGGGCGACTATGGCTACACCTTC,CASSLAIFQGGDYGYTF
-,-,TRBJ2-5,TRBV7-8,TGTGCCAGCAGCTTAGATTTGGGAGAGAAAGAGACCCAGTACTTC,CASSLDLGEKETQYF
TRBD1,few,TRBJ1-2,TRBV7-9,TGTTCCAGCAGCCTTCCGACCGGGACAGGGCTCGAGGGTGGCTACACCTTC,CSSSLPTGTGLEGGYTF
-,-,TRBJ2-1,TRBV6-6,TGTGCCAGCAGTTACAGGGGGATAGGGGACTACAATGAGCAGTTCTTC,CASSYRGIGDYNEQFF
-,few,TRBJ1-1,TRBV4-1,TGCGCCAGCAGCCAAGATCGCCGACACTCAGCCACTGAAGCTTTCTTT,CASSQDRRHSATEAFF
-,-,TRBJ2-2,TRBV12-2,TGTGCAAGTCGCCAGGGGTTGCGGCCTCAACCTAACACCGGGGAGCTGTTTTTT,CASRQGLRPQPNTGELFF
TRBD2,-,TRBJ2-7,TRBV7-9,TGTGCCAGCACTCCCCCGCGGGGGGACGACTACTACGAGCAGTACTTC,CASTPPRGDDYYEQYF
TRBD1,-,TRBJ2-7,TRBV27,TGTGCCAGCAGCTCCGGACAGGACTACGAGCAGTACTTC,CASSSGQDYEQYF
-,-,TRBJ1-6,TRBV27,TGTGCCAGCAGTTTAAAGATGACAGGAAGCTCCTATAATTCACCCCTCCACTTT,CASSLKMTGSSYNSPLHF
TRBD1,-,TRBJ1-2,TRBV30,TGTGCCTGGGAGCCCGGACAGGGGTATGGCTACACCTTC,CAWEPGQGYGYTF